This TCR beta chain was sequenced for a study of cytomegalovirus exposure and HLA in healthy donors. The PCR employed 60 Vbeta primers together with 13 Jbeta primers. In the authors' methods: Unique TCR beta chains totaled 80 million to 100 million in a later count, with around 10 million of them shared. Data came from immunoSEQ multiplex PCR; TCRdb stores just in-frame clones and leaves some out. For V, J and clone size, that table is used; D and trimming come from the DNA. The sample gives about 170,000 clones, roughly 80% of which show up once; roughly 0.69% is in the top ten. In the case of this clone: Other nucleotide sequences in the sample specify the same CDR3.

Sequencing was carried out using PBMCs. The clonotype originates from a woman younger than 35 in good health and CMV-seronegative.

CDR3 sequence (DNA): TGTGCCAGTAGTATAATTCTTAGGACCGAACCGGGACAGGGGAACACTGAAGCTTTCTTT. The encoded protein is CASSIILRTEPGQGNTEAFF. The chain carries TRBV19 and TRBJ1-1; 9 bases fit TRBD1. V gave up 2 bases and J gave up 1 base; unmatched junction bases: 17. The CDR3 has 20 amino acids. The germline V gene encodes CDR1 LNHDA and CDR2 SQIVND (reference sequence).